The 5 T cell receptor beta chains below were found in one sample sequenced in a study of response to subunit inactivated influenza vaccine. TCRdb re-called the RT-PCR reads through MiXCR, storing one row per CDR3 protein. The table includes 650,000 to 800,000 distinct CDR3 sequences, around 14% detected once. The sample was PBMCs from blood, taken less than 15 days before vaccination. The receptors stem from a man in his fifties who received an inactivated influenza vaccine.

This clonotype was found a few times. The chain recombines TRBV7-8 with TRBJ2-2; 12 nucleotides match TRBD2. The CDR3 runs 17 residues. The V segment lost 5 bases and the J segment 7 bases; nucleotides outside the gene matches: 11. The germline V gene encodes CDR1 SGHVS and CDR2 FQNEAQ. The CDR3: CASSPSPSGRADGELFF. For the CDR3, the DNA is TGTGCCAGCAGCCCATCCCCTAGCGGGAGGGCGGACGGGGAGCTGTTTTTT. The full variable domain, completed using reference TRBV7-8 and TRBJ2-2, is GAGVSQSPRYKVAKRGQDVALRCDPISGHVSLFWYQQALGQGPEFLTYFQNEAQLDKSGLPSDRFFAERPEGSVSTLKIQRTQQEDSAVYLCASSPSPSGRADGELFFGEGSRLTVL.

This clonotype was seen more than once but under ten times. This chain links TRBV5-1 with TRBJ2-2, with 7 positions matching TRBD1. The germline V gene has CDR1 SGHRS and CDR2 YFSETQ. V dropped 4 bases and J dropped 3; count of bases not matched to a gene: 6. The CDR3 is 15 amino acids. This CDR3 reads CASSLQGRYTGELFF. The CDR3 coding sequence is TGCGCCAGCAGCCTACAGGGGAGATACACCGGGGAGCTGTTTTTT.

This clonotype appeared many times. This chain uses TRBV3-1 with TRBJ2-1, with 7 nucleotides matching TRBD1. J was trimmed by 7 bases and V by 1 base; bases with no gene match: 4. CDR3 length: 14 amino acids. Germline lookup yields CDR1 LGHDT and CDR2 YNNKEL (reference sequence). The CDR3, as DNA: TGTGCCAGCAGCCAAGGACAGGGAAGGAATGAGCAGTTCTTC. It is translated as CASSQGQGRNEQFF.

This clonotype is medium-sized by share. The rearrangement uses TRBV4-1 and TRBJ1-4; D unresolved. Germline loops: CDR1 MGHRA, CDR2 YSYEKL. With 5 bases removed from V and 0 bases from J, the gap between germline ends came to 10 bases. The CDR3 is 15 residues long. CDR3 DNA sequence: TGCGCCAGCAGCTACCCCGGTGCAACTAATGAAAAACTGTTTTTT. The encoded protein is CASSYPGATNEKLFF.

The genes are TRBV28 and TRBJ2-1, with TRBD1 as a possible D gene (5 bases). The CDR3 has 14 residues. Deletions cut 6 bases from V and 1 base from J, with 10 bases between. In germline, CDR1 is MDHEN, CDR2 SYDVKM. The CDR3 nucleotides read TGTGCCAGCAGAAAGGGGCCGTCCTACAATGAGCAGTTCTTC. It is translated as CASRKGPSYNEQFF.